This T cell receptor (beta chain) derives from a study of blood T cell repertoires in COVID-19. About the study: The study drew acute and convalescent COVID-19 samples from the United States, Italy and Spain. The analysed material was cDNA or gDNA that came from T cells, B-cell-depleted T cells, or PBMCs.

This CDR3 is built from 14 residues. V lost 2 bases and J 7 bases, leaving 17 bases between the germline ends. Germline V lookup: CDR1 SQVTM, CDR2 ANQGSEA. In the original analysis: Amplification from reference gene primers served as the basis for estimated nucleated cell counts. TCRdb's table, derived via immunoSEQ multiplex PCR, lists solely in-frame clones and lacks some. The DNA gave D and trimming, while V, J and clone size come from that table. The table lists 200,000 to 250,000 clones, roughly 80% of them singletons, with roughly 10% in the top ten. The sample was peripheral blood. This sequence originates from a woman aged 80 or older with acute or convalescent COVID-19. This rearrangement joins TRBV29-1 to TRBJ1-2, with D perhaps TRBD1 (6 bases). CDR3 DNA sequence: TGCAGCGTTGAAACCCTCAGGGGCACAGGTGGCTACACCTTC. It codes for CSVETLRGTGGYTF.